What follows are 31 T cell receptor beta chains derived from one specimen sequenced in a study of Graves' ophthalmopathy and Graves' hyperthyroidism. The authors amplified TCR beta CDR3 regions from RNA transcripts. HTBI-primed RT-PCR formed the first round, and a multiplex PCR formed the second. Each CDR3 protein is one row after TCRdb ran MiXCR on the multiplex PCR reads. The table has about 620,000 distinct CDR3 sequences, about 20% seen once. Material: peripheral blood. Source of these receptors: a woman younger than 35 with stable Graves' hyperthyroidism. Some clones in this sample may be carry-over from other donors' samples.

This clonotype was seen repeatedly, ten times or more. This chain uses TRBV4-1 with TRBJ2-7; tentative D call: TRBD1 (6 bases). V lost 1 base and J 6 bases, leaving 16 bases between the germline ends. The CDR3 extends over 15 amino acids. From germline, CDR1 is MGHRA and CDR2 YSYEKL. The CDR3 nucleotides are TGCGCCAGCAGCCAAGTTGGGACACGGGTCTCCGAGCAGTACTTC. This gives the protein CASSQVGTRVSEQYF.

This clonotype showed up just a few times. The chain has TRBV10-2 and TRBJ2-2, with D uncertain. Per the germline V gene, CDR1 is WSHSY and CDR2 is SAAADI. The CDR3 is made up of 12 amino acids. V dropped 0 bases and J dropped 11 bases, with 7 bases sitting between them. CDR3 in amino acids: CASSESQTELFF. In nucleotides, the CDR3 is TGCGCCAGCAGTGAGTCGCAGACCGAGCTGTTTTTT.

This chain links TRBV2 with TRBJ2-5; D is unclear. Germline V gene data show CDR1 as SNHLY and CDR2 as FYNNEI. The V end was cut by 3 bases, the J end by 0 bases, with 8 bases between. The CDR3 consists of 14 residues. This CDR3 reads CASSDGRNQETQYF. The CDR3 DNA sequence: TGTGCCAGCAGTGATGGGCGAAACCAAGAGACCCAGTACTTC.

This clonotype occurred many times. The gene calls are TRBV27 and TRBJ1-1; D is undetermined. Trimming shortened V by 6 bases and J by 6 bases, and 26 bases separated the two germline ends. This CDR3 is 17 amino acids long. Germline V gene lookup returns CDR1 MNHEY and CDR2 SMNVEV (reference sequence). CDR3 loop: CASSLTSGGWSGPEAFF. CDR3 nucleotides: TGTGCCAGCAGCCTGACATCAGGAGGATGGTCGGGCCCTGAAGCTTTCTTT.

This clonotype has at least ten counts. V and J are TRBV27 and TRBJ2-7, with 9 bases fitting TRBD2. Trimming cost V 8 bases and J 2 bases; bases outside gene matches: 10. The CDR3 has 15 residues. Germline V gene lookup returns CDR1 MNHEY and CDR2 SMNVEV (reference sequence). The CDR3 nucleotides read TGTGCCAGCGGCCACTTTGCGGGAGGGACCTACGAGCAGTACTTC. This codes for CASGHFAGGTYEQYF.

The chain uses TRBV6-5 and TRBJ2-7; TRBD1 might be the D (5 bases). Germline CDR1 reads MNHEY; CDR2 reads SVGAGI. The V gene lost 6 bases and the J gene lost 3 bases, with 12 bases spanning the gap. The CDR3 spans 13 residues. CDR3 DNA sequence: TGTGCCAGCAGCGCCGGACAAGACTACGAGCAGTACTTC. Its protein is CASSAGQDYEQYF.

This clonotype was seen repeatedly, ten times or more. DNA of the CDR3: TGTGCCAGCAGCCAAGATCAGCGAGGCTATGGCTACACCTTC. Translation: CASSQDQRGYGYTF. The V gene is TRBV4-2, the J gene TRBJ1-2; no reliable D call. There are 14 residues in the CDR3. The V end lost 0 bases, the J end lost 4 bases, and 9 bases lay between the germline ends. CDR1 is LGHNA, CDR2 YNFKEQ, per germline.

This chain joins TRBV19 and TRBJ1-1; D perhaps matches TRBD1 (6 bases). The CDR3 is 16 residues long. The germline V gene has CDR1 LNHDA and CDR2 SQIVND (reference sequence). V lost 4 bases and J 0 bases, leaving 15 bases between the germline ends. The CDR3: CASSTRRTAMNTEAFF. The CDR3 DNA is TGTGCCAGTAGTACCCGACGGACAGCCATGAACACTGAAGCTTTCTTT.

This clonotype was observed a few times. The chain is built from TRBV7-2 and TRBJ1-1, with D unclear. V lost 1 base and J 5 bases, leaving 8 bases between the germline ends. CDR1 SGHTA and CDR2 FQGNSA come from the germline V gene. The CDR3 is 13 residues long. CDR3: CASSLGYGTEAFF. The CDR3 coding sequence is TGTGCCAGCAGCTTAGGTTATGGGACTGAAGCTTTCTTT.

The rearrangement links TRBV12-3 or TRBV12-4 to TRBJ2-5; D gene unclear. V lost 7 bases and J 5 bases, leaving 8 bases between the germline ends. The CDR3 has 11 residues. The chain's CDR3 is CASMGWETQYF. For the CDR3, the DNA is TGTGCCAGCATGGGATGGGAGACCCAGTACTTC.

This rearrangement joins TRBV29-1 to TRBJ1-1; D gene unclear. Trimming removed 3 bases from V and 0 bases from J, with 8 bases in between. In germline, CDR1 is SQVTM, CDR2 ANQGSEA. This CDR3 spans 13 amino acids. The CDR3 coding sequence is TGCAGCGTTGATGGCAGTGTGAACACTGAAGCTTTCTTT. This sequence encodes CSVDGSVNTEAFF.

The chain couples TRBV18 to TRBJ2-2; weak D call: TRBD2 (5 bases). This CDR3 region has 15 residues. Germline values: CDR1 KGHSH, CDR2 LQKENI. Trimming removed 3 bases from V and 6 bases from J, with 14 bases in between. CDR3 DNA: TGTGCCAGCTCACCGTGGACCGCAGCGGCCGGGGAGCTGTTTTTT. Protein product: CASSPWTAAAGELFF.

This clonotype was seen many times. The chain couples TRBV2 to TRBJ1-1; D may be TRBD1 (6 bases). The CDR3 covers 12 residues. Trimming took off 5 bases at V and 10 bases at J, with 14 bases between the two ends. In germline, CDR1 is SNHLY, CDR2 FYNNEI. The CDR3 DNA reads as TGTGCCAGCAGTTCGGGACATTTGGCAGCTTTCTTT. This sequence encodes CASSSGHLAAFF.

The CDR3 is CASSHSPTEAFF. The CDR3 bases are TGCGCCAGCAGCCATTCTCCGACTGAAGCTTTCTTT. The chain recombines TRBV4-1 with TRBJ1-1; D is unclear. The CDR3 covers 12 residues. V lost 3 bases to trimming and J lost 5 bases, with 7 bases between them. Germline V gives CDR1 MGHRA, CDR2 YSYEKL.

The chain joins TRBV30 to TRBJ2-5, with D unresolved. The CDR3 contains 11 residues. V was shortened by 1 base and J by 5 bases, with 5 bases between the two germline ends. CDR1 is GTSNPN, CDR2 SVGIG, per germline (reference sequence). In nucleotides, the CDR3 is TGTGCCTGGAGTGATGGTGAGACCCAGTACTTC. Its translation: CAWSDGETQYF. Complete variable domain (other parts from reference TRBV30 and TRBJ2-5): SQTIHQWPATLVQPVGSPLSLECTVEGTSNPNLYWYRQAAGRGLQLLFYSVGIGQISSEVPQNLSASRPQDRQFILSSKKLLLSDSGFYLCAWSDGETQYFGPGTRLLVL.

The gene calls are TRBV7-2 and TRBJ2-7; 10 positions agree with TRBD1. J was trimmed by 2 bases and V by 0 bases; bases with no gene match: 4. The CDR3 is 16 amino acids. Germline CDR1 reads SGHTA; CDR2 reads FQGNSA. CDR3 nucleotide sequence: TGTGCCAGCAGCTTAGCGTCGACAGGGGGCGCCTACGAGCAGTACTTC. This translates into CASSLASTGGAYEQYF.

This clonotype was counted a few times. The chain joins TRBV5-1 to TRBJ2-5; 13 nucleotides agree with TRBD2. This CDR3 is built from 17 residues. V shed 4 bases and J 4 bases; nucleotides not matched to a gene: 10. Per the germline V gene, CDR1 is SGHRS and CDR2 is YFSETQ. The CDR3 nucleotides read TGCGCCAGCAGCCCCGGACTAGCGGGAGTCGGGATAGAGACCCAGTACTTC. Residues: CASSPGLAGVGIETQYF.

This clonotype came up many times. The rearrangement uses TRBV11-2 and TRBJ2-7, with a tentative D call TRBD2 (6 bases). Germline V gene lookup returns CDR1 SGHAT and CDR2 FQNNGV. The CDR3 contains 16 residues. Trimming stripped 1 base from V and 3 bases from J, with 16 bases between. The CDR3 here is CASSLASSEVHYEQYF. Written as DNA, the CDR3 is TGTGCCAGCAGCTTAGCATCTAGCGAGGTGCACTACGAGCAGTACTTC.

The chain has TRBV6-1 and TRBJ2-2; TRBD2 aligns across 7 bases. CDR1 and CDR2 from the germline V gene are MNHNS and SASEGT. This CDR3 comprises 13 residues. V was clipped by 6 bases and J by 7 bases; unmatched bases: 5. The CDR3 nucleotides read TGTGCCAGCAGGCGTGGGGGGGACGGGGAGCTGTTTTTT. The encoded protein is CASRRGGDGELFF.

This clonotype was recorded at least ten times. The rearrangement uses TRBV7-3 and TRBJ1-6; D may be TRBD1 (5 bases). This CDR3 region has 13 residues. Germline V gene data show CDR1 as SGHTA and CDR2 as FQGTGA. Trimming stripped 5 bases from V and 4 bases from J, with 6 bases between. The CDR3 coding sequence is TGTGCCAGCAGCGCAGGGTATAATTCACCCCTCCACTTT. The encoded protein is CASSAGYNSPLHF.

This clonotype was counted many times. The chain carries TRBV6-5 and TRBJ1-2; 11 nucleotides line up with TRBD1. Germline V gene data show CDR1 as MNHEY and CDR2 as SVGAGI. The junction had 2 bases not matched to a gene; V was cut back by 2 bases and J by 6 bases. This CDR3 is built from 14 residues. The CDR3 reads CASSYGQGADGYTF. CDR3 DNA sequence: TGTGCCAGCAGTTACGGACAGGGGGCCGATGGCTACACCTTC.

The gene calls are TRBV28 and TRBJ2-7, with TRBD2 identical over 8 bases. J lost 7 bases, V lost 5 bases, and 13 bases had no gene match. The CDR3 consists of 15 residues. Germline loops: CDR1 MDHEN, CDR2 SYDVKM. The CDR3 DNA reads as TGTGCCAGCAGTCTTCCCCCGGGACTAGGTTCAGAGCAGTACTTC. As protein: CASSLPPGLGSEQYF. The variable domain in full, with the rest retrieved from reference TRBV28 and TRBJ2-7, is DVKVTQSSRYLVKRTGEKVFLECVQDMDHENMFWYRQDPGLGLRLIYFSYDVKMKEKGDIPEGYSVSREKKERFSLILESASTNQTSMYLCASSLPPGLGSEQYFGPGTRLTVT.

This clonotype showed up many times. One junction end disagrees with the germline gene, perhaps due to a read error. The V call is TRBV5-1, the J call TRBJ2-7; D assignment may be TRBD1 or TRBD2 (5 bases each). Per germline, CDR1 SGHRS and CDR2 YFSETQ. CDR3 length: 14 amino acids. The CDR3 is CASSSGGGSYEQYF. DNA of the CDR3: TGCGCCAGTAGCTCCGGTGGGGGCTCCTACGAGCAGTACTTC. Looking up the rest from reference TRBV5-1 and TRBJ2-7 gives the full variable domain: KAGVTQTPRYLIKTRGQQVTLSCSPISGHRSVSWYQQTPGQGLQFLFEYFSETQRNKGNFPGRFSGRQFSNSRSEMNVSTLELGDSALYLCASSSGGGSYEQYFGPGTRLTVT.

This clonotype was picked up many times. This chain connects TRBV6-5 to TRBJ2-4; TRBD1 matches at 10 bases. Germline CDR1 MNHEY, CDR2 SVGAGI. This CDR3 contains 16 residues. V was clipped by 4 bases and J by 3 bases; unmatched bases: 6. The CDR3 loop is CASSSWGTGVKNIQYF. The DNA for the CDR3 is TGTGCCAGCAGTTCCTGGGGGACAGGGGTCAAAAACATTCAGTACTTC.

In this sample, this clonotype turned up many times. The chain carries TRBV6-1 and TRBJ1-5, with a weak D call TRBD1 (6 bases). CDR3 length: 15 amino acids. The V and J ends lost 6 bases and 3 bases respectively, with 15 bases between them. Looked up from germline, CDR1 is MNHNS and CDR2 is SASEGT. CDR3 protein: CASRVAGQLNQPQHF. DNA of the CDR3: TGTGCCAGCAGGGTAGCCGGACAGCTCAATCAGCCCCAGCATTTT.

This clonotype was observed many times. This chain connects TRBV12-3 or TRBV12-4 to TRBJ2-7; D uncertain. V was pared by 4 bases and J by 0 bases, with 10 bases between. The CDR3 covers 14 residues. The CDR3, as DNA: TGTGCCAGCAGTTCCTTCCTTAGCTCCTACGAGCAGTACTTC. Its protein product is CASSSFLSSYEQYF.

This clonotype was detected only a few times. The chain carries TRBV4-2 and TRBJ2-5, with 8 positions matching TRBD2. The V gene's germline CDR1 is LGHNA and CDR2 YNFKEQ. Trimming took 1 base from V and 1 from J; bases not matched to a gene: 5. There are 16 residues in the CDR3. This CDR3 is CASSQGSSGLQETQYF. The CDR3 coding sequence is TGTGCCAGCAGCCAAGGGTCTAGCGGGCTCCAAGAGACCCAGTACTTC.

This clonotype was detected many times. The chain joins TRBV20-1 to TRBJ1-5; D is undetermined. Trimming pared 5 bases from V and 0 bases from J, leaving 11 bases between. Germline V gene lookup returns CDR1 DFQATT and CDR2 SNEGSKA (reference sequence). This CDR3 comprises 14 residues. CDR3 nucleotides: TGCAGTGCTCAAGACACCCATAGCAATCAGCCCCAGCATTTT. Translating gives CSAQDTHSNQPQHF.

The rearrangement joins TRBV6-5 to TRBJ2-5, with TRBD2 as a possible D gene (6 bases). The germline V and J ends were trimmed by 7 bases and 7 bases, with 13 bases remaining between them. The CDR3 sequence is 12 residues long. Germline assignment: CDR1 MNHEY and CDR2 SVGAGI. The CDR3 DNA sequence: TGTGCCAGCACCCCGAGGGGAGGGACCCAGTACTTC. It encodes CASTPRGGTQYF.

This clonotype was found many times. This chain uses TRBV6-5 with TRBJ1-2; no reliable D call. Deletions cut 0 bases from V and 5 bases from J, with 10 bases between. Germline V gene data show CDR1 as MNHEY and CDR2 as SVGAGI. The CDR3 is 14 amino acids. The CDR3 loop reads CASSYSRVGYGYTF. CDR3 coding DNA: TGTGCCAGCAGTTACTCCCGGGTTGGGTATGGCTACACCTTC.

This clonotype has a count of ten or more. V gene TRBV25-1 combines with J gene TRBJ2-2; TRBD1 is a possible D gene (6 bases). The CDR3 spans 17 residues. Trimming removed 7 bases from V and 1 base from J, with 19 bases in between. From germline, CDR1 is MGHDK and CDR2 SYGVNS. Here the CDR3 reads CASKKVLRDMNTGELFF. The CDR3 coding sequence is TGTGCCAGCAAAAAGGTCCTCCGGGACATGAACACCGGGGAGCTGTTTTTT.